This T cell receptor beta chain is drawn from a study of beta chain features in type 1 diabetes. Study conclusions and caveats: Shortening that was moderate but significant affected the TCRB CDR3s of Type 1 diabetes patients in all four CD4+ subsets. A potential PCR bias toward shorter templates would be equal in patient and control samples.

Regarding this clone: The antigen is unknown.

Expressed TCRB transcripts were sequenced because the entire RNA isolate underwent reverse transcription. Profiling relied on immunoSEQ multiplex PCR, and the TCRdb table lists in-frame clones only, not all of them. The data show under 350,000 clones, approximately 14% seen once. There was one heparinised blood draw per donor, averaging roughly 120 mL. Sorting with CD45RO/CCR7/CD25/CD127/CD95/CD27 yielded naive, central memory, regulatory and stem-like memory CD4+ cells. Trimming removed 0 bases at V and 6 bases at J, with 6 bases between. Germline V CDR1 and CDR2: SGHAT, FQNNGV. The CDR3 is 12 residues long.

Sequenced: naive CD4+ T cells from blood. The clonotype was recovered from a man younger than 45 with type 1 diabetes. V usage is TRBV11-2 and J usage is TRBJ2-7; D uncertain. The CDR3 is CASSLDPREQYF. CDR3 DNA: TGTGCCAGCAGCTTAGATCCCCGCGAGCAGTACTTC.